Below, one T cell receptor (beta chain) is given with its context. What it recognizes is unknown. The data belong to a study of cytomegalovirus exposure and HLA in healthy donors. Looking at the study overall: The Caucasian-associated ancestry cluster held 80% to 90% of over 350 genotyped donors.

General study points: In vitro assays verified that a few CMV-associated chains recognized CMV antigens specifically.

Losses at the gene ends were 5 bases for V and 3 bases for J; bases not matched to a gene: 13. The CDR3 runs 16 residues. Germline V gene data show CDR1 as SEHNR and CDR2 as FQNEAQ (reference sequence). The primer mix had 60 Vbeta and 13 Jbeta primers. The protocol was immunoSEQ multiplex PCR, while the TCRdb copy is restricted to in-frame clones and leaves out a portion. The data contain approximately 190,000 clones, 77% of them seen just once; the ten biggest clones take up roughly 2.1%. The source is a woman in her twenties or thirties in good health and CMV-seropositive. Sequences were obtained from PBMCs. The chain joins TRBV7-9 to TRBJ2-7; 7 positions match TRBD1. This CDR3 reads CASSGEVTGIYYEQYF. The DNA of the CDR3 is TGTGCCAGCAGCGGAGAGGTGACAGGGATCTACTACGAGCAGTACTTC.